Following are 17 T cell receptor beta chains from one sample sequenced in a study of PD-L1 blockade in urothelial cancer. Time point noted: pretreatment peripheral blood. This table comes from immunoSEQ multiplex PCR, and its TCRdb copy is limited to in-frame clones, with some not included. The sample contains 45,000 to 70,000 clones, over 75% of which appear only once. The source was PBMCs, collected around atezolizumab (anti-PD-L1) treatment. The receptor source for this set is a man aged 65 to 79 with urothelial cancer.

This chain connects TRBV2 to TRBJ2-1; D may be TRBD1 (5 bases). CDR3 length: 15 amino acids. The germline V gene encodes CDR1 SNHLY and CDR2 FYNNEI. Trimming removed 3 bases at V and 0 bases at J, with 9 bases between. In DNA, the CDR3 is TGTGCCAGCAGTGAGGGGCTCCCCTCCTACAATGAGCAGTTCTTC. Protein product: CASSEGLPSYNEQFF.

The chain couples TRBV5-6 to TRBJ1-5; no firm D call. Trimming left V 0 bases short and J 3 bases short, with 7 bases between. The CDR3 spans 14 residues. Germline assignment: CDR1 SGHDT and CDR2 YYEEEE. This chain's CDR3 is CASSLVSDNQPQHF. The CDR3, as DNA: TGTGCCAGCAGCTTGGTTAGTGACAATCAGCCCCAGCATTTT.

The chain employs TRBV6-5 and TRBJ1-5; tentatively, D is TRBD1 (6 bases). The CDR3 covers 15 residues. Deletions cut 4 bases from V and 0 bases from J, with 10 bases between. The germline V gene has CDR1 MNHEY and CDR2 SVGAGI. The CDR3 DNA reads TGTGCCAGCAGTTCCACAGGGATTAGCAATCAGCCCCAGCATTTT. It yields the protein CASSSTGISNQPQHF.

This clone was detected once. The chain is built from TRBV5-6 and TRBJ2-3; TRBD2 matches at 13 bases. This CDR3 is 18 amino acids long. V lost 5 bases to trimming and J lost 2 bases; unmatched junction nucleotides: 11. Germline V lookup: CDR1 SGHDT, CDR2 YYEEEE. The chain's CDR3 is CASSFPGLAGNPTDTQYF. The CDR3 DNA reads TGTGCCAGCAGTTTTCCGGGACTAGCGGGAAATCCCACAGATACGCAGTATTTT.

V gene TRBV2 combines with J gene TRBJ2-7; D might be TRBD1 (6 bases). The CDR3 contains 15 residues. Germline V gives CDR1 SNHLY, CDR2 FYNNEI. The V end was cut by 4 bases, the J end by 0 bases, with 13 bases between. DNA of the CDR3: TGTGCCAGCAGTGCCGGGACATCTACCTCCTACGAGCAGTACTTC. Translating gives CASSAGTSTSYEQYF.

The chain couples TRBV5-4 to TRBJ2-5; D call uncertain. Germline-derived CDR1 and CDR2 are SGHNT and YYREEE (reference sequence). Trimming took 4 bases from V and 2 from J, leaving 9 bases between them. The CDR3 is 13 amino acids. CDR3 DNA sequence: TGTGCCAGCAGCCTGACTCCACAAGAGACCCAGTACTTC. Encoded protein: CASSLTPQETQYF.

The chain couples TRBV18 to TRBJ2-5; 11 bases are shared with TRBD2. Germline V gene data show CDR1 as KGHSH and CDR2 as LQKENI. Unmatched junction bases numbered 20, after V lost 6 bases and J lost 5 bases. This CDR3 is 19 amino acids long. The CDR3 loop reads CASSPTEIAGGAAGETQYF. The CDR3 DNA follows: TGTGCCAGCTCCCCGACTGAAATAGCGGGAGGGGCCGCCGGGGAGACCCAGTACTTC.

The V gene is TRBV9, the J gene TRBJ2-1, with D unresolved. The CDR3 is 15 residues long. Trimming shortened V by 4 bases and J by 6 bases, and 17 bases separated the two germline ends. The germline V gene encodes CDR1 SGDLS and CDR2 YYNGEE. The CDR3 loop is CASSPRGSLANEQFF. The CDR3 nucleotides are TGTGCCAGCAGCCCCCGAGGTAGCTTGGCCAATGAGCAGTTCTTC.

V and J are TRBV6-5 and TRBJ1-2; 9 bases map to TRBD1. This CDR3 is built from 14 residues. The germline V gene has CDR1 MNHEY and CDR2 SVGAGI. With V trimmed by 0 bases and J by 4 bases, 0 bases remained unmatched. For the CDR3, the DNA is TGTGCCAGCAGTTACTCGGACAGGGGCTATGGCTACACCTTC. This sequence encodes CASSYSDRGYGYTF.

The chain joins TRBV2 to TRBJ2-5; 9 bases are a match to TRBD2. CDR3 length: 17 amino acids. In germline, CDR1 is SNHLY, CDR2 FYNNEI. The trim removed 4 bases at V and 5 bases at J, leaving 14 bases unmatched. In DNA, the CDR3 is TGTGCCAGCAGTGGTGGTGCGGGAGGGCCTACGGGGGAGACCCAGTACTTC. It codes for CASSGGAGGPTGETQYF.

The J gene is TRBJ2-1, the V gene TRBV5-1; 8 nucleotides match TRBD2. The germline V gene has CDR1 SGHRS and CDR2 YFSETQ. Trimming removed 0 bases from V and 6 bases from J; junction bases left unmatched: 14. The CDR3 has 18 residues. The CDR3 is CASSLGAPSGPPGNEQFF. The CDR3 nucleotides read TGCGCCAGCAGCTTGGGGGCGCCTAGCGGGCCCCCGGGCAATGAGCAGTTCTTC.

Notes on this clone: At one end the junction does not follow the germline gene, possibly because of a read error. The chain links TRBV13 to TRBJ2-7; 15 positions match TRBD2. The CDR3 has 17 amino acids. Germline lookup yields CDR1 PRHDT and CDR2 FYEKMQ (reference sequence). CDR3 amino acids: CASSIGLAGGPKYEQYF. The CDR3, as DNA: TGTGCCAGCAGCATAGGACTAGCGGGAGGGCCTAAGTACGAGCAGTACTTC.

The chain employs TRBV18 and TRBJ1-3; D call uncertain. There are 14 residues in the CDR3. Germline CDR1 and CDR2: KGHSH and LQKENI. V lost 6 bases to trimming and J lost 0 bases, with 9 bases between them. This CDR3 is CASSPDYSGNTIYF. CDR3 nucleotides: TGTGCCAGCTCTCCGGACTACTCTGGAAACACCATATATTTT. Drawing the rest from reference TRBV18 and TRBJ1-3, the complete variable domain is NAGVMQNPRHLVRRRGQEARLRCSPMKGHSHVYWYRQLPEEGLKFMVYLQKENIIDESGMPKERFSAEFPKEGPSILRIQQVVRGDSAAYFCASSPDYSGNTIYFGEGSWLTVV.

The rearrangement joins TRBV19 to TRBJ2-1; 8 bases line up with TRBD2. Trimming cost V 7 bases and J 3 bases; bases outside gene matches: 8. CDR1 is LNHDA, CDR2 SQIVND, per germline (reference sequence). The CDR3 is 15 amino acids. The CDR3 DNA reads TGTGCCAGTACCCCCGGGAGGGTTGGCTACAATGAGCAGTTCTTC. It is translated as CASTPGRVGYNEQFF.

This chain uses TRBV19 with TRBJ2-7; no reliable D call. This CDR3 has 12 residues. Per the germline V gene, CDR1 is LNHDA and CDR2 is SQIVND (reference sequence). Trimming left V 0 bases short and J 3 bases short, with 3 bases between. The CDR3 DNA reads as TGTGCCAGTAGTATAGACGGCTACGAGCAGTACTTC. Amino acids: CASSIDGYEQYF.

The chain employs TRBV13 and TRBJ2-3, with 12 nucleotides matching TRBD2. Germline lookup yields CDR1 PRHDT and CDR2 FYEKMQ (reference sequence). CDR3 length: 16 residues. V shed 0 bases and J 4 bases; nucleotides not matched to a gene: 2. CDR3 DNA sequence: TGTGCCAGCAGCTTAGGGACTAGCGGGAGCTCAGATACGCAGTATTTT. Translating gives CASSLGTSGSSDTQYF.

The chain joins TRBV30 to TRBJ1-5; TRBD1 might be the D (5 bases). Trimming took off 4 bases at V and 5 bases at J, with 9 bases between the two ends. Looked up from germline, CDR1 is GTSNPN and CDR2 is SVGIG (reference sequence). This CDR3 has 12 amino acids. CDR3 sequence: CAWKGFDQPQHF. The CDR3 DNA is TGTGCCTGGAAGGGGTTTGATCAGCCCCAGCATTTT.